The T cell receptor gamma chain described here comes from a study of gamma-delta chains in newborns, infants, children. About the research overall: Microbial exposure reportedly drives polyclonal innate γδ T cell expansion after birth.

With CATT, TCRdb re-called clones from the reads. The sample consists of around 900 gamma-chain clones, about 2.5% of them appearing once. The CDR3 loop spans 12 amino acids. Germline V lookup: CDR1 VTNTFY, CDR2 YDVSTARD (reference sequence). A word on this clone: With a far larger clone one base away, a read error is the likely cause. Additional DNA sequences in this sample encode the identical CDR3.

The chain uses TRGV3 and TRGJ1 or TRGJ2. The TCR sequence derives from a child who was a newborn, infant or young child, either healthy, febrile or measles-vaccinated (not recorded which). The sequencing sample was made of blood. The CDR3 nucleotides read TGTGCCACCTGGGACCGCTATTATAAGAAACTCTTC. This gives the protein CATWDRYYKKLF.